Listed below are T cell receptor beta chains from one sample, sequenced in a study of blood T cell repertoires in COVID-19. Assay: immunoSEQ multiplex PCR; the TCRdb copy retains only in-frame clones and omits some. Of over 400,000 clones in the sample, around nine tenths are singletons; the top ten hold roughly 8.3%. The sequencing input was peripheral blood. Source of these receptors: a woman between 45 and 65 years old with COVID-19, enrolled during active disease. Both conserved end residues are part of each CDR3. D genes are given only for firm matches. Clone size is shown for a subset of rows, as once, few, many or a class of expanded clone.

clone size	CDR3 length	J gene	V gene	D gene	CDR3 DNA	CDR3 protein
NA	18	TRBJ2-5	TRBV27	TRBD2	TGTGCCAGCAGCCCGATGAGGGCTAGCGGGGGGGCAATCGAGACCCAGTACTTC	CASSPMRASGGAIETQYF
NA	13	TRBJ1-4	TRBV4-1	NA	TGCGCCAGCAGCCAAGGTGTGGGGGGAAAACTGTTTTTT	CASSQGVGGKLFF
NA	13	TRBJ2-1	TRBV12-3/TRBV12-4	NA	TGTGCCAGCAGTATCGGGGTGTACAATGAGCAGTTCTTC	CASSIGVYNEQFF
NA	14	TRBJ1-6	TRBV28	TRBD1	TGTGCCAGCAGACGGGGACAGACAAATTCACCCCTCCACTTT	CASRRGQTNSPLHF
NA	15	TRBJ2-2	TRBV5-1	NA	TGCGCCAGCAGCTTGGGAACAACGAACACCGGGGAGCTGTTTTTT	CASSLGTTNTGELFF
NA	14	TRBJ2-7	TRBV6-5	TRBD2	TGTGCCAGCAGTTATGGGGGGGTTCCCGACGAGCAGTACTTC	CASSYGGVPDEQYF
NA	15	TRBJ2-1	TRBV27	TRBD2	TGTGCCAGCAGCTATCGCGGGGGACCTCGAAATGAGCAGTTCTTC	CASSYRGGPRNEQFF
NA	14	TRBJ1-2	TRBV21-1	NA	TGTGCCAGCAGCAAAAGGGCGGGGGGCGAGGACTACACCTTC	CASSKRAGGEDYTF
NA	14	TRBJ1-6	TRBV27	NA	TGTGCCAGCAGTTTAGGTGCCCCAGGGCCACCCCTCCACTTT	CASSLGAPGPPLHF
NA	14	TRBJ2-5	TRBV11-3	TRBD1	TGTGCCAGCAGCGCCCCAGGGGGAGCGGAGACCCAGTACTTC	CASSAPGGAETQYF
NA	14	TRBJ2-7	TRBV9	TRBD2	TGTGCCAGCAGCGTCGGCGGGGGTTTCTACGAGCAGTACTTC	CASSVGGGFYEQYF
NA	13	TRBJ2-7	TRBV27	NA	TGTGCCAGCAGTCCTAGTGCCCCCCACGAGCAGTACTTC	CASSPSAPHEQYF
NA	13	TRBJ1-6	TRBV19	NA	TGTGCCAGTAGTCCCGGACTTAATTCACCCCTCCACTTT	CASSPGLNSPLHF
NA	13	TRBJ1-2	TRBV4-1	NA	TGCGCCAGCAGCCAACCAGGGGTGAATGGCTACACCTTC	CASSQPGVNGYTF
NA	17	TRBJ1-1	TRBV19	TRBD1	TGTGCCAGTCAGGACAGGGGGCTAATAGGACCGAACACTGAAGCTTTCTTT	CASQDRGLIGPNTEAFF
NA	12	TRBJ2-1	TRBV5-5	NA	TGTGCCAGCAGCACCCGACCAGGTGAGCAGTTCTTC	CASSTRPGEQFF
NA	13	TRBJ2-5	TRBV18	NA	TGTGCCAGCTCCGCACCGGGGGAAGAGACCCAGTACTTC	CASSAPGEETQYF
NA	13	TRBJ2-7	TRBV18	NA	TGTGCCAGCTCACCACAAGCAGGGGGGGAGCAGTACTTC	CASSPQAGGEQYF
NA	13	TRBJ1-2	TRBV9	TRBD1	TGTGCCAGCAGCTCCGGACAGGCCTATGGCTACACCTTC	CASSSGQAYGYTF
NA	12	TRBJ1-1	TRBV5-1	NA	TGCGCCAGCAGCTTAAGCACAGATGAAGCTTTCTTT	CASSLSTDEAFF
NA	13	TRBJ1-1	TRBV19	NA	TGTGCCAGTAGTATCTCGGGGAACACTGAAGCTTTCTTT	CASSISGNTEAFF
NA	14	TRBJ1-2	TRBV10-1	TRBD1	TGCGCCAGCAGTGACCGAACAGGGGGCTATGGCTACACCTTC	CASSDRTGGYGYTF
NA	14	TRBJ2-1	TRBV5-1	TRBD2	TGCGCCAGCAGCTCCCGGGACTACAACAATGAGCAGTTCTTC	CASSSRDYNNEQFF
NA	15	TRBJ2-1	TRBV30	NA	TGTGCCTGGAGCGAAGACAAGAGCTCCTACAATGAGCAGTTCTTC	CAWSEDKSSYNEQFF
NA	12	TRBJ2-2	TRBV21-1	NA	TGTGCCAGCAGCCCCATCACCGGGGAGCTGTTTTTT	CASSPITGELFF
NA	12	TRBJ1-2	TRBV24-1	TRBD1	TGTGCCACCAGTGAGACAGGGTATGGCTACACCTTC	CATSETGYGYTF
NA	15	TRBJ2-3	TRBV5-5	TRBD1	TGTGCCAGCAGCTTCACCGGGACAGGGGTAGATACGCAGTATTTT	CASSFTGTGVDTQYF
once	14	TRBJ1-1	TRBV27	TRBD1	TGTGCCAGCAGTCATCGACAGGGATACCCTGAAGCTTTCTTT	CASSHRQGYPEAFF
NA	14	TRBJ2-7	TRBV5-1	TRBD1	TGCGCCAGCAGGTATCGACAGGGGCCGGACGAGCAGTACTTC	CASRYRQGPDEQYF
NA	14	TRBJ1-5	TRBV30	TRBD1	TGTGCCTGGAGTCCGGACAGGGTTGATCAGCCCCAGCATTTT	CAWSPDRVDQPQHF
NA	11	TRBJ1-2	TRBV10-3	NA	TGTGCCATCAGTGTCGGGGATGGCTACACCTTC	CAISVGDGYTF
NA	14	TRBJ2-7	TRBV19	NA	TGTGCCAGTAGTCCACAGGGTTTGTTTGACGAGCAGTACTTC	CASSPQGLFDEQYF
once	14	TRBJ1-2	TRBV30	NA	TGTGCCTGGACCCCCGGACAATGGCTTCGGAGCTACACCTTC	CAWTPGQWLRSYTF
few	14	TRBJ1-6	TRBV28	NA	TGTGCCAGCAGTTTAGGCCAGGATAATTCACCCCTCCACTTT	CASSLGQDNSPLHF
NA	15	TRBJ1-4	TRBV18	TRBD1	TGTGCCAGCTCACCCCTAGGACAGGGGAATGAAAAACTGTTTTTT	CASSPLGQGNEKLFF
NA	13	TRBJ1-2	TRBV4-2	TRBD1	TGTGCCAGCAGCCGCACAGGGGACTATGGCTACACCTTC	CASSRTGDYGYTF
NA	15	TRBJ1-1	TRBV10-3	TRBD1	TGTGCCACATGGGCTGACAGGGGGCTGAACACTGAAGCTTTCTTT	CATWADRGLNTEAFF